Presented here are 6 T cell receptor beta chains from one specimen sequenced in a study of blood T cell repertoires in COVID-19. Method: immunoSEQ multiplex PCR; TCRdb's copy keeps in-frame clones and lacks some. Counted here are more than 350,000 clones, about 89% occurring once; the ten biggest clones make up around 3%. Sequencing was done on a sample of peripheral blood. These TCRs come from a woman younger than 45 with COVID-19, enrolled during active disease.

CDR3 DNA: TGTGCCAGCAGCTTAGCCATGAGATTCTCCTATAATTCACCCCTCCACTTT. Amino acid sequence: CASSLAMRFSYNSPLHF. The rearrangement joins TRBV7-8 to TRBJ1-6; D is undetermined. This CDR3 has 17 residues. V was clipped by 0 bases and J by 0 bases, with 9 bases between them. Germline-derived CDR1 and CDR2 are SGHVS and FQNEAQ.

The gene calls are TRBV7-9 and TRBJ2-1; D may be TRBD1 (5 bases). Germline V gives CDR1 SEHNR, CDR2 FQNEAQ (reference sequence). The V end was cut by 7 bases, the J end by 5 bases, with 12 bases between. This CDR3 has 13 residues. As DNA, the CDR3 is TGTGCCAGCACACATAGACAGCACAATGAGCAGTTCTTC. Residues: CASTHRQHNEQFF. Together with reference TRBV7-9 and TRBJ2-1, the CDR3 gives the full variable domain: DTGVSQNPRHKITKRGQNVTFRCDPISEHNRLYWYRQTLGQGPEFLTYFQNEAQLEKSRLLSDRFSAERPKGSFSTLEIQRTEQGDSAMYLCASTHRQHNEQFFGPGTRLTVL.

This sequence joins TRBV24-1 and TRBJ2-3, with 9 nucleotides matching TRBD1. The CDR3 is 14 residues long. Germline V gene lookup returns CDR1 KGHDR and CDR2 SFDVKD. Trimming cost V 4 bases and J 5 bases; bases outside gene matches: 3. CDR3 loop: CATSDRQGGDTQYF. CDR3 DNA: TGTGCCACCAGTGACCGACAGGGGGGAGATACGCAGTATTTT.

The V and J genes are TRBV6-4 and TRBJ1-2; TRBD1 is a possible D gene (5 bases). Germline CDR1 MRHNA, CDR2 SNTAGT. V was cut by 0 bases and J by 5 bases, with 13 bases left in between. This CDR3 comprises 15 residues. The CDR3 coding sequence is TGTGCCAGCAGTGACTCAGGCGGGACCCGATATGGCTACACCTTC. This encodes CASSDSGGTRYGYTF.

This chain links TRBV12-3 or TRBV12-4 with TRBJ1-6; D gene ambiguous. The CDR3 contains 13 residues. The ends were cut back, 4 bases at V and 5 bases at J, with 6 bases in the middle. In DNA, the CDR3 is TGTGCCAGCAGTTCACACGATAATTCACCCCTCCACTTT. Translation gives CASSSHDNSPLHF.

The CDR3 DNA follows: TGTGCCAGCAGTGAATGGGACAGCGCCTATGAAGGCTACACCTTC. It yields the protein CASSEWDSAYEGYTF. The genes are TRBV2 and TRBJ1-2, with 7 bases identical to TRBD1. The CDR3 spans 15 residues. V shed 2 bases and J 8 bases; nucleotides not matched to a gene: 11. The germline CDR1 and CDR2 sequences are SNHLY and FYNNEI.